This T cell receptor beta chain appears in the sequencing data of a study of post-analysis software for immune sequencing data. At the level of the study: Relapsing-remitting, secondary progressive and progressive-relapsing multiple sclerosis were all included among the disease courses. Overall study findings and caveats: Same-batch preparations were strongly co-clustered by F measure. Significantly lower normalized Chao1 diversity was seen in multiple sclerosis patients than in controls. There were four or five TRBV segments more frequent in patients than controls, and TRBV5-6, TRBV5-1 and TRBV20-1 were among them.

The CDR3 contains 15 residues. Germline CDR1 is SGHTA and CDR2 is FQGNSA. Trimming left V 5 bases short and J 3 bases short, with 16 bases between. cDNA libraries for TCR beta contained unique molecular identifiers. Input of roughly 0.85 to 11 million T cells yielded roughly 530,000 cDNA molecules. One entry per CDR3 protein results from TCRdb running MiXCR on the PCR reads. The repertoire has 700,000 to 900,000 distinct CDR3 sequences, 46% of them found once; the top ten carry 4.9%. This clonotype was detected only a few times. Its antigen is not identified. The J gene is TRBJ1-2, the V gene TRBV7-2; no firm D call. This sequence was found in a girl aged 5 to 17 with multiple sclerosis. Sample: blood. The CDR3 reads CASSQRLAGHYGYTF. CDR3 in DNA: TGTGCCAGCAGCCAGCGGCTGGCAGGACACTATGGCTACACCTTC.